The rows below give T cell receptor beta chains drawn from one sample of a study of Ad26.COV2.S vaccination and SARS-CoV-2 variants. TCRdb's copy holds only in-frame clones and misses some; the assay was immunoSEQ multiplex PCR. The data show about 350,000 clones, roughly 91% seen once. Sequenced material: peripheral blood, taken in a trial of Ad26.COV2.S vaccine versus placebo. The receptor source for this set is a person between 18 and 65 years old who received the Ad26.COV2.S COVID-19 vaccine or a placebo. The CDR3 runs from the conserved cysteine through the conserved F or W. The D gene is left open where the match is weak. Clone size appears in some rows only: once, few, many, or a class for an expanded clone.

>NA|TRBJ2-1|TRBV5-4|NA
TGTGCCAGCAGCAGTTTTTCGGGAGAAGCTAGTGAGCAGTTCTTC
CASSSFSGEASEQFF
>few|TRBJ2-3|TRBV30|TRBD1
TGTGCCTGGAGTGGGACAGGGGGTACAGATACGCAGTATTTT
CAWSGTGGTDTQYF
>NA|TRBJ2-2|TRBV12-5|NA
TGTGCTAGTGGTTCAGGGGCATCGAACACCGGGGAGCTGTTTTTT
CASGSGASNTGELFF
>NA|TRBJ2-1|TRBV3-1/TRBV3-2|TRBD1
TGTGCCAGCAGCCAAGACCACCCCGGGACAGGGGGCCAGGGTGAGCAGTTCTTC
CASSQDHPGTGGQGEQFF
>NA|TRBJ1-2|TRBV3-1/TRBV3-2|NA
TGTGCCAGCAGCCTCCTTGGCTATGGCTACACCTTC
CASSLLGYGYTF
>few|TRBJ1-1|TRBV3-1/TRBV3-2|NA
TGTGCCAGCGTCCCAGAGGGCTCGGGATTTCGTCCTGAAGCTTTCTTT
CASVPEGSGFRPEAFF
>NA|TRBJ2-7|TRBV4-2|NA
TGTGCCAGCAGCCAAGATCCAGGGTCCTACGAGCAGTACTTC
CASSQDPGSYEQYF
>NA|TRBJ2-1|TRBV9|NA
TGTGCCAGCAGCGTAGGAGGGGCCTTGGGCAATGAGCAGTTCTTC
CASSVGGALGNEQFF
>NA|TRBJ2-7|TRBV6-5|NA
TGTGCCAGCAGCCAGGGTCCATCCTACGAGCAGTACTTC
CASSQGPSYEQYF
>NA|TRBJ1-2|TRBV6-5|TRBD1
TGTGCCAGCTTCGGGAGGGGGCAGGGCTATGGCTACACCTTC
CASFGRGQGYGYTF
>NA|TRBJ2-2|TRBV5-6|NA
TGTGCCAGCAGCTTCAACGGGTGGAGGGGAGCCGGGGAGCTGTTTTTT
CASSFNGWRGAGELFF
>NA|TRBJ1-5|TRBV7-8|NA
TGTGCCAGCAGCTTTAGTGGACATGTCTATAGCAATCAGCCCCAGCATTTT
CASSFSGHVYSNQPQHF
>NA|TRBJ2-2|TRBV18|NA
TGTGCCAGCTCACCCCGCGTACAGGGGAACACCGGGGAGCTGTTTTTT
CASSPRVQGNTGELFF
>once|TRBJ1-4|TRBV4-1|TRBD1
TGCGCCAGCAGCGGGTTCGGGACAGAGAATGAAAAACTGTTTTTT
CASSGFGTENEKLFF
>NA|TRBJ2-3|TRBV27|TRBD2
TGTGCCAGCAACCGACTCAGCGGGAGTCGGACAGATACGCAGTATTTT
CASNRLSGSRTDTQYF
>NA|TRBJ1-3|TRBV3-1/TRBV3-2|NA
TGTGCCAGCAGCCAAGGTCTGAGTCTCATTGGAAACACCATATATTTT
CASSQGLSLIGNTIYF
>once|TRBJ2-7|TRBV7-2|NA
TGTGCCAGCAGCAAACAGGGTATCTACGAGCAGTACTTC
CASSKQGIYEQYF
>NA|TRBJ2-2|TRBV5-1|NA
TGCGCCAGCAGCCCCAACCCTGACAGGCAGAACACCGGGGAGCTGTTTTTT
CASSPNPDRQNTGELFF
>NA|TRBJ1-3|TRBV11-2|NA
TGTGCCAGCAGCTTCGACTCGGGCTCTGGAAACACCATATATTTT
CASSFDSGSGNTIYF
>NA|TRBJ2-5|TRBV7-9|TRBD1
TGTGCCAGCAGCTTGGGGACAGGGGGCCGAGGGGAAGAGACCCAGTACTTC
CASSLGTGGRGEETQYF